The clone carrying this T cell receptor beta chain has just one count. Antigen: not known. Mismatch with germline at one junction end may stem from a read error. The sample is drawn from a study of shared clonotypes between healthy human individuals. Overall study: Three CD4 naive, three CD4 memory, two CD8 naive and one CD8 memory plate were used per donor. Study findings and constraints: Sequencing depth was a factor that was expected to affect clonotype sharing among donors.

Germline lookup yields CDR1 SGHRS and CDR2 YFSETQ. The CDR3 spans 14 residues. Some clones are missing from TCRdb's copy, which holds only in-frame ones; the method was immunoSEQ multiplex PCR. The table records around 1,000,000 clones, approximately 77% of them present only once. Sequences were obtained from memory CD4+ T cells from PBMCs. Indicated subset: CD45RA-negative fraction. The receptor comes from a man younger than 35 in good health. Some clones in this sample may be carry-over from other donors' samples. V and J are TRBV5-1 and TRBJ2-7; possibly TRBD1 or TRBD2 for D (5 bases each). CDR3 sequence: CASSIAGTTTEQYF. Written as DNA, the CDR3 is TGTGCCAGCAGCATCGCCGGGACCACGACCGAGCAGTACTTC.